Presented here are 14 T cell receptor beta chains from one specimen sequenced in a study of blood T cell repertoires in COVID-19 (dated by TCRdb to 2020 to 2022). Receptor libraries were prepared by the immunoSEQ multiplex PCR assay. The immuneACCESS repertoire file appears here via TCRdb, limited to in-frame rearrangements. These files lack a portion of the clones; in checked studies, under half of the deficit traces to unresolved V genes, and the cause of the others is not known. For this sample there are 30,000 to 40,000 clones; approximately 85% appear just once. The ten top clones hold over 8.5% of the sample. The sample taken for sequencing was peripheral blood. The source is a human donor in a cohort sampled during active COVID-19.

The V call is TRBV2, the J call TRBJ2-2; 7 positions agree with TRBD1. Germline CDR1 SNHLY, CDR2 FYNNEI. Losses at the gene ends were 5 bases for V and 4 bases for J; bases not matched to a gene: 7. There are 15 residues in the CDR3. The CDR3 region is CASSSGQPGTGELFF. CDR3 bases: TGTGCCAGCAGTTCGGGACAGCCGGGCACCGGGGAGCTGTTTTTT.

This clone came up a few times. J is TRBJ2-1 and V is TRBV5-5, with TRBD1 identical over 12 bases. Germline CDR1 is SGHKS and CDR2 is YYEKEE (reference sequence). This CDR3 has 16 amino acids. V dropped 0 bases and J dropped 6; count of bases not matched to a gene: 4. The CDR3 DNA is TGTGCCAGCAGCTTGGCATCGGGACAGGGGGCCAATGAGCAGTTCTTC. Protein sequence: CASSLASGQGANEQFF.

The chain carries TRBV30 and TRBJ2-2, with 8 bases lining up with TRBD2. CDR3 length: 15 residues. Germline values: CDR1 GTSNPN, CDR2 SVGIG (reference sequence). Trimming at V came to 2 bases and at J to 3 bases, leaving 5 bases not matched to a gene. This chain's CDR3 is CAWSREGIDTGELFF. Written as DNA, the CDR3 is TGTGCCTGGAGTCGGGAGGGAATCGACACCGGGGAGCTGTTTTTT.

The chain is built from TRBV2 and TRBJ2-1; TRBD2 matches 10 bases. Trimming removed 3 bases from V and 5 bases from J; junction bases left unmatched: 4. The CDR3 loop spans 15 amino acids. Per the germline V gene, CDR1 is SNHLY and CDR2 is FYNNEI. CDR3 bases: TGTGCCAGCAGTGATCGGACTAGCGGTAACAATGAGCAGTTCTTC. The encoded protein is CASSDRTSGNNEQFF.

V gene TRBV30 combines with J gene TRBJ2-3, with a possible D match to TRBD1 (6 bases). The germline gives CDR1 GTSNPN, CDR2 SVGIG (reference sequence). CDR3 length equals 14 residues. V lost 1 base and J 12 bases, leaving 20 bases between the germline ends. The CDR3 region is CAWSGTASITVQYF. The CDR3 DNA reads as TGTGCCTGGAGTGGGACAGCTAGTATAACAGTCCAGTATTTT. Looking up the rest from reference TRBV30 and TRBJ2-3 gives the full variable domain: SQTIHQWPATLVQPVGSPLSLECTVEGTSNPNLYWYRQAAGRGLQLLFYSVGIGQISSEVPQNLSASRPQDRQFILSSKKLLLSDSGFYLCAWSGTASITVQYFGPGTRLTVL.

The chain has TRBV30 and TRBJ1-1; D is undetermined. The V end lost 2 bases, the J end lost 6 bases, and 10 bases lay between the germline ends. This CDR3 is 12 amino acids long. Germline V CDR1 and CDR2: GTSNPN, SVGIG (reference sequence). The CDR3 region is CAWSIVGAEAFF. The CDR3 bases are TGTGCCTGGAGTATAGTCGGAGCTGAAGCTTTCTTT.

This clone was seen once. This chain connects TRBV11-2 to TRBJ2-1; 11 nucleotides align to TRBD2. Germline V CDR1 and CDR2: SGHAT, FQNNGV. After removal of 5 bases from V and 4 bases from J, the junction contained 4 bases not matched to a gene. This CDR3 is 15 amino acids long. The CDR3 DNA sequence: TGTGCCAGCAGCCTCCTAGCGGGGGGTTACAATGAGCAGTTCTTC. This sequence encodes CASSLLAGGYNEQFF.

This sequence joins TRBV12-3 or TRBV12-4 and TRBJ1-1, with a weak D call TRBD1 (6 bases). V was cut by 2 bases and J by 11 bases, with 15 bases left in between. The CDR3 extends over 13 amino acids. CDR3 nucleotides: TGTGCCAGCAGTTTATCCTCTTCAGGGGTGGCTTTCTTT. It is translated as CASSLSSSGVAFF.

This chain connects TRBV10-3 to TRBJ1-2, with TRBD1 identical over 8 bases. The CDR3 is made up of 13 amino acids. Germline V CDR1 and CDR2: ENHRY, SYGVKD. Trimming at V came to 8 bases and at J to 4 bases, leaving 6 bases not matched to a gene. The CDR3 sequence: CAIRPGTGYGYTF. Written as DNA, the CDR3 is TGTGCCATCCGTCCCGGGACAGGCTATGGCTACACCTTC.

The chain carries TRBV3-1 (or the pseudogene TRBV3-2) and TRBJ2-1, with 10 bases fitting TRBD2. J was trimmed by 4 bases and V by 1 base; bases with no gene match: 10. The CDR3 is 18 residues long. Germline V gene sequence: CDR1 LGHDT, CDR2 YNNKEL (reference sequence). The CDR3 region is CASSQVLRLAGVYNEQFF. Written as DNA, the CDR3 is TGTGCCAGCAGCCAAGTGCTCAGGCTAGCGGGGGTTTACAATGAGCAGTTCTTC.

This clone was found once. The chain joins TRBV11-3 to TRBJ2-1; 16 bases line up with TRBD2. Trimming at V came to 5 bases and at J to 8 bases, leaving 9 bases not matched to a gene. This CDR3 has 17 residues. CDR1 and CDR2 (germline): SGHNT, YENEEA. The CDR3 region is CASSSPGTSGGVHEQFF. CDR3 sequence (DNA): TGTGCCAGCAGCAGTCCCGGGACTAGCGGGGGGGTTCATGAGCAGTTCTTC.

This sequence joins TRBV30 and TRBJ2-7, with D hard to call. Germline values: CDR1 GTSNPN, CDR2 SVGIG (reference sequence). The V and J ends lost 5 bases and 3 bases respectively, with 14 bases between them. This CDR3 region has 13 residues. The chain's CDR3 is CAWGRPGFYEQYF. CDR3 bases: TGTGCCTGGGGACGCCCAGGATTCTACGAGCAGTACTTC.

V is TRBV29-1 and J is TRBJ2-3; TRBD1 might be the D (5 bases). Germline-derived CDR1 and CDR2 are SQVTM and ANQGSEA. Trimming removed 3 bases from V and 1 base from J, with 11 bases in between. The CDR3 extends over 14 amino acids. CDR3 DNA sequence: TGCAGCGTTGACCAAGGGGCCGGCACAGATACGCAGTATTTT. The encoded protein is CSVDQGAGTDTQYF.

This clone has just one count. J is TRBJ2-2 and V is TRBV5-4; TRBD2 agrees at 11 bases. After removal of 4 bases from V and 2 bases from J, the junction contained 4 bases not matched to a gene. In germline, CDR1 is SGHNT, CDR2 YYREEE (reference sequence). The CDR3 covers 16 residues. The CDR3 DNA reads TGTGCCAGCAGCCCGGGACTAGCGGCAAACACCGGGGAGCTGTTTTTT. As protein: CASSPGLAANTGELFF.